A selection of T cell receptor beta chains follows, all from one sample in a study of blood T cell repertoires in COVID-19. Profiling relied on immunoSEQ multiplex PCR, and the TCRdb table lists in-frame clones only, not all of them. This sample has about 98,000 clones, with more than 75% found just once. Sequencing used peripheral blood. These receptors all come from a human donor in a cohort sampled during active COVID-19. Both conserved end residues are part of each CDR3. The D gene is left open where the match is weak. Size tells how often a clone was seen (once, few, many) or the class of an expanded clone, and some rows leave it out.

TRBJ2-5 | - | TRBV7-7 | - | CASSLDREETQYF | TGTGCCAGCAGCTTAGACAGGGAAGAGACCCAGTACTTC
TRBJ2-2 | TRBD1 | TRBV19 | - | CASSTDRTGLTGELFF | TGTGCCAGTAGTACCGATCGGACAGGGCTCACCGGGGAGCTGTTTTTT
TRBJ2-1 | TRBD2 | TRBV5-4 | - | CASSSSGGPRYEQFF | TGTGCCAGCAGCTCTAGCGGGGGGCCAAGGTATGAGCAGTTCTTC
TRBJ1-2 | TRBD1 | TRBV11-2 | few | CASSLHRGWNYGYTF | TGTGCCAGCAGCTTACACAGGGGATGGAACTATGGCTACACCTTC
TRBJ2-2 | TRBD2 | TRBV3-1/TRBV3-2 | - | CASSQSGGSGELFF | TGTGCCAGCAGCCAAAGCGGGGGTTCCGGGGAGCTGTTTTTT
TRBJ2-1 | - | TRBV11-3 | - | CASSSGGNNEQFF | TGTGCCAGCAGCTCTGGGGGGAACAATGAGCAGTTCTTC
TRBJ1-2 | - | TRBV4-1 | - | CASSQDTGQFYTF | TGCGCCAGCAGCCAAGATACCGGACAATTCTACACCTTC
TRBJ1-1 | TRBD1 | TRBV3-1/TRBV3-2 | - | CASSPLRGLNTEAFF | TGTGCCAGCAGCCCCCTCAGGGGGCTGAACACTGAAGCTTTCTTT
TRBJ1-4 | TRBD1 | TRBV3-1/TRBV3-2 | - | CASSLNRGANEKLFF | TGTGCCAGCAGCCTGAACAGGGGTGCTAATGAAAAACTGTTTTTT
TRBJ1-4 | - | TRBV4-2 | - | CASSQEQKPSLSEKLFF | TGTGCCAGCAGCCAAGAACAGAAGCCAAGCCTATCAGAAAAACTGTTTTTT
TRBJ2-5 | - | TRBV7-2 | - | CASSLTGTQYF | TGTGCCAGCAGCTTAACCGGGACCCAGTACTTC
TRBJ2-1 | TRBD1 | TRBV4-1 | - | CASSSTGTGKNEQFF | TGCGCCAGCAGCTCCACCGGGACAGGGAAGAATGAGCAGTTCTTC
TRBJ2-7 | TRBD1 | TRBV7-3 | - | CASSPPGTGLEQYF | TGTGCCAGCAGCCCCCCCGGGACAGGCCTCGAGCAGTACTTC
TRBJ2-7 | TRBD2 | TRBV28 | - | CAVAGSGWAYEQYF | TGTGCCGTGGCGGGTAGCGGGTGGGCCTACGAGCAGTACTTC
TRBJ2-3 | TRBD1 | TRBV5-1 | once | CASRPTGEVVDTQYF | TGCGCCAGCAGGCCGACAGGGGAGGTCGTAGATACGCAGTATTTT
TRBJ2-2 | TRBD2 | TRBV5-1 | - | CASSALLQTRGGAWTGELFF | TGCGCCAGCAGCGCACTCCTACAGACTCGCGGGGGGGCCTGGACCGGGGAGCTGTTTTTT
TRBJ2-1 | TRBD2 | TRBV5-4 | - | CASSSGKSGGAVGNEQFF | TGTGCCAGCAGCTCGGGCAAGAGCGGGGGGGCAGTCGGGAATGAGCAGTTCTTC
TRBJ2-7 | - | TRBV12-3/TRBV12-4 | - | CASRFTTYEQYF | TGTGCCAGCAGATTTACAACCTACGAGCAGTACTTC
TRBJ1-6 | - | TRBV9 | - | CASSVGSQGNNSPLHF | TGTGCCAGCAGCGTAGGCTCCCAGGGGAATAATTCACCCCTCCACTTT
TRBJ2-7 | - | TRBV27 | - | CASSLGRSSSYEQYF | TGTGCCAGCAGTTTGGGGCGTTCGAGCTCCTACGAGCAGTACTTC
TRBJ2-2 | - | TRBV18 | - | CASSPLGAAGELFF | TGTGCCAGCTCACCTCTGGGGGCAGCCGGGGAGCTGTTTTTT
TRBJ1-2 | - | TRBV6-6 | - | CASSYNPRGYTF | TGTGCCAGCAGTTACAACCCCCGGGGCTACACCTTC
TRBJ2-3 | TRBD2 | TRBV7-2 | - | CASSLVAGGPGDTQYF | TGTGCCAGCAGCTTAGTGGCGGGGGGGCCGGGAGATACGCAGTATTTT
TRBJ1-1 | - | TRBV30 | once | CAWSVRSITEAFF | TGTGCCTGGAGTGTAAGGAGTATCACTGAAGCTTTCTTT
TRBJ1-1 | - | TRBV5-1 | - | CASSRAGQNTEAFF | TGCGCCAGCAGTCGGGCGGGTCAGAACACTGAAGCTTTCTTT
TRBJ1-1 | - | TRBV9 | - | CASSAVPGLQNTEAFF | TGTGCCAGCAGCGCAGTCCCGGGACTCCAGAACACTGAAGCTTTCTTT
TRBJ2-1 | - | TRBV7-6 | - | CASSSPLKSSYNEQFF | TGTGCCAGCAGCTCGCCCCTTAAGAGCTCCTACAATGAGCAGTTCTTC
TRBJ1-4 | TRBD1 | TRBV5-4 | - | CASSSARGASGKLFF | TGTGCCAGCAGCTCGGCCAGGGGGGCCAGTGGAAAACTGTTTTTT
TRBJ1-6 | TRBD1 | TRBV27 | few | CASSSQGGAYNSPLHF | TGTGCCAGCAGTTCCCAAGGGGGCGCCTATAATTCACCCCTCCACTTT
TRBJ1-3 | - | TRBV11-2 | - | CASSLGLWTDGNTIYF | TGTGCCAGCAGCCTAGGCCTCTGGACAGATGGAAACACCATATATTTT